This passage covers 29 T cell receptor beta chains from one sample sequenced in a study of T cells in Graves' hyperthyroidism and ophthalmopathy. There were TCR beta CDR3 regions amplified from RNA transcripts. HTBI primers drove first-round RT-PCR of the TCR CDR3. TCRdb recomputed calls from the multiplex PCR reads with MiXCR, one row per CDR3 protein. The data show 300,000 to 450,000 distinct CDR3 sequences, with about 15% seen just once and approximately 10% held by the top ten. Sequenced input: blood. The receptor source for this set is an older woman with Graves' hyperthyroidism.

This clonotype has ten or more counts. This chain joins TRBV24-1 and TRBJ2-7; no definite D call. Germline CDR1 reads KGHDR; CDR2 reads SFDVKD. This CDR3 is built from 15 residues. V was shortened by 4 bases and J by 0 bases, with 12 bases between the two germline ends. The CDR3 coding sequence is TGTGCCACCAGTGACCCACGTGTGAACTCCTACGAGCAGTACTTC. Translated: CATSDPRVNSYEQYF.

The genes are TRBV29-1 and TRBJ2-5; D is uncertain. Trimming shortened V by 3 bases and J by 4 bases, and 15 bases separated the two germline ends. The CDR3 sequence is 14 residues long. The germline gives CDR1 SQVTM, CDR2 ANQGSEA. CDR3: CSVEHRRTGETQYF. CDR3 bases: TGCAGCGTTGAGCACCGACGGACCGGAGAGACCCAGTACTTC.

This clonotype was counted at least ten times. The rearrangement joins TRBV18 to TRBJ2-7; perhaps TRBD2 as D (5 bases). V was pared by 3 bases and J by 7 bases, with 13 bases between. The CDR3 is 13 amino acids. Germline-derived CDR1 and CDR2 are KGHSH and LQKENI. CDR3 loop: CASSPPGMDEQYF. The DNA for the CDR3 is TGTGCCAGCTCACCTCCGGGGATGGATGAGCAGTACTTC.

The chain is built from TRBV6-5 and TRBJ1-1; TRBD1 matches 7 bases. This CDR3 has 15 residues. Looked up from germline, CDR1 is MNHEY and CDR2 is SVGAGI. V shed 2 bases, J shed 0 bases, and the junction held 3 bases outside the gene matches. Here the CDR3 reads CASSYGTVMNTEAFF. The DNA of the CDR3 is TGTGCCAGCAGTTACGGGACAGTAATGAACACTGAAGCTTTCTTT.

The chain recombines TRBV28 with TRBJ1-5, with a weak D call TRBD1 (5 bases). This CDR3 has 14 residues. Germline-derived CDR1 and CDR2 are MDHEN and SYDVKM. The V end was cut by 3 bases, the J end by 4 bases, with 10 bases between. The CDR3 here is CASSLGGQNQPQHF. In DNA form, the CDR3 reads TGTGCCAGCAGTTTGGGGGGTCAAAATCAGCCCCAGCATTTT. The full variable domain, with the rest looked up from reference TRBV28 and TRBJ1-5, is DVKVTQSSRYLVKRTGEKVFLECVQDMDHENMFWYRQDPGLGLRLIYFSYDVKMKEKGDIPEGYSVSREKKERFSLILESASTNQTSMYLCASSLGGQNQPQHFGDGTRLSIL.

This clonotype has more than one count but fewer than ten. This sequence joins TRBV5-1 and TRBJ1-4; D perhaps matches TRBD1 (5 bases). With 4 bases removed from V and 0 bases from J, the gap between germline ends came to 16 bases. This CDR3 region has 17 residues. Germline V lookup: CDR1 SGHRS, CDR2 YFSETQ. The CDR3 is CASSGTLGVTTNEKLFF. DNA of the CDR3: TGCGCCAGCAGCGGGACTTTAGGGGTCACAACTAATGAAAAACTGTTTTTT.

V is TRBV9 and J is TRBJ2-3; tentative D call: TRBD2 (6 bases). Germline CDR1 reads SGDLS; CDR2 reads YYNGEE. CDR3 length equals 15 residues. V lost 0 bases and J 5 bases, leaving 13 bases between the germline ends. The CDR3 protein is CASSVDPGARDTQYF. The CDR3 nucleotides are TGTGCCAGCAGCGTAGACCCGGGAGCTAGAGATACGCAGTATTTT.

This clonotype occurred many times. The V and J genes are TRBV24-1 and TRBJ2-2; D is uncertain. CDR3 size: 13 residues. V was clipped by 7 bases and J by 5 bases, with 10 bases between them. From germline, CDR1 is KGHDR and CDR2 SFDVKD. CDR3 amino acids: CATRYTETGELFF. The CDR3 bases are TGTGCCACCAGATACACGGAGACCGGGGAGCTGTTTTTT.

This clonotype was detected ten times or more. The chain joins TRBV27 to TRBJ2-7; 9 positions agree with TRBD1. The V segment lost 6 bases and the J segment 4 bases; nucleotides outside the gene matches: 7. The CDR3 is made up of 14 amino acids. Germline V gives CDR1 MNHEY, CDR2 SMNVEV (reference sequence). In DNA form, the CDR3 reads TGTGCCAGCAGGTCGGGACAGGGCTTTTACGAGCAGTACTTC. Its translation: CASRSGQGFYEQYF.

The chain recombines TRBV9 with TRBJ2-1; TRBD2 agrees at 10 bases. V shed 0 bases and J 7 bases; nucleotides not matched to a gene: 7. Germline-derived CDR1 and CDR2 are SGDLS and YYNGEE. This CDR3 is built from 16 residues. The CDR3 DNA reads TGTGCCAGCAGCGTAGCTATAACTAGCGGGATAAATGAGCAGTTCTTC. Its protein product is CASSVAITSGINEQFF.

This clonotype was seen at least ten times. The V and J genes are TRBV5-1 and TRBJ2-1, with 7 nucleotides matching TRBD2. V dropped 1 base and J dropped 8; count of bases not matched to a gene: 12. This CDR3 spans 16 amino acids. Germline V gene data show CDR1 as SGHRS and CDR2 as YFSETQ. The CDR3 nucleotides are TGCGCCAGCAGCTTGTTAGGTAGCGGGCCCGGCGATGAGCAGTTCTTC. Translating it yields CASSLLGSGPGDEQFF.

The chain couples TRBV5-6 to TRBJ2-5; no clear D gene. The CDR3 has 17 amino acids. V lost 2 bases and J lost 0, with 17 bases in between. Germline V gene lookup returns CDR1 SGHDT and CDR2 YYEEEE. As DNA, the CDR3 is TGTGCCAGCAGCTTCTATAGTAGGCGTACGTACCAAGAGACCCAGTACTTC. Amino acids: CASSFYSRRTYQETQYF.

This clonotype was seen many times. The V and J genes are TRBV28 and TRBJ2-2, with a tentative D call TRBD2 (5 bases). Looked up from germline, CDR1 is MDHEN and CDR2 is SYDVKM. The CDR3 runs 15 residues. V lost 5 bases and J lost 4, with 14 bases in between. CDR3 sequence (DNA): TGTGCCAGCAGTCCTCCAGCGGTTCTCACCGGGGAGCTGTTTTTT. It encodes CASSPPAVLTGELFF.

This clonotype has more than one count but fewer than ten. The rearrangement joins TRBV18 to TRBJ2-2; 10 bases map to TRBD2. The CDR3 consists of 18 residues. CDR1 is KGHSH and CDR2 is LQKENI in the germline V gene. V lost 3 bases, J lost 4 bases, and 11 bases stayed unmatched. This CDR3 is CASSPRITSGTVTGELFF. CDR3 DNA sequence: TGTGCCAGCTCACCCCGAATTACTAGCGGGACGGTCACCGGGGAGCTGTTTTTT.

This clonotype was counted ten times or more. The CDR3 DNA sequence: TGTGCCTGGACCCGGACTAGCGGCTTCGGGGAGCTGTTTTTT. Residues: CAWTRTSGFGELFF. The chain employs TRBV30 and TRBJ2-2; 10 bases line up with TRBD2. The J segment lost 7 bases and the V segment lost 4 bases, leaving 6 bases of the junction unmatched. The CDR3 loop spans 14 amino acids. Germline CDR1 is GTSNPN and CDR2 is SVGIG (reference sequence). Full variable domain (rest looked up from reference TRBV30 and TRBJ2-2): SQTIHQWPATLVQPVGSPLSLECTVEGTSNPNLYWYRQAAGRGLQLLFYSVGIGQISSEVPQNLSASRPQDRQFILSSKKLLLSDSGFYLCAWTRTSGFGELFFGEGSRLTVL.

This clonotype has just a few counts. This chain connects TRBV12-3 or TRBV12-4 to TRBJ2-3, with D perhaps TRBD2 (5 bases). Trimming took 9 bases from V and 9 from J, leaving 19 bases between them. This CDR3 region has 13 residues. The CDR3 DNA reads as TGTGCCAGTGGCCCTCTTCGGGATGGCACGCAGTATTTT. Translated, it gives CASGPLRDGTQYF.

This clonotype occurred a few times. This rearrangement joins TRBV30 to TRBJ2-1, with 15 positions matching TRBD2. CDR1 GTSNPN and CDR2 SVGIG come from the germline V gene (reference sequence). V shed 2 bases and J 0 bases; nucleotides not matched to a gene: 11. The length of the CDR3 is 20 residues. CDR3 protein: CAWSSLLGTSGRSSYNEQFF. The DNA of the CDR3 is TGTGCCTGGAGTTCACTACTCGGGACTAGCGGGAGGAGCTCCTACAATGAGCAGTTCTTC.

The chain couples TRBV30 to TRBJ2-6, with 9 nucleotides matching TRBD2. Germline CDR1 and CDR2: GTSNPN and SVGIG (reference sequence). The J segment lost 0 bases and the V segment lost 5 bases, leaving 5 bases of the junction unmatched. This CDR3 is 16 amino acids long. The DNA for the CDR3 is TGTGCCTGGGGGCTAGCGGGAAGCTCTGGGGCCAACGTCCTGACTTTC. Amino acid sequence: CAWGLAGSSGANVLTF.

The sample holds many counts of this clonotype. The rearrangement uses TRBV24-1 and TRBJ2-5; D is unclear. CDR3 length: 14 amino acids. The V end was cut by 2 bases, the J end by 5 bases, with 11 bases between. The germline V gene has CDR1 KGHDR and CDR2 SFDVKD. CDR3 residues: CATSDSKGPETQYF. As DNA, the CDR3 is TGTGCCACCAGTGATTCCAAGGGCCCGGAGACCCAGTACTTC.

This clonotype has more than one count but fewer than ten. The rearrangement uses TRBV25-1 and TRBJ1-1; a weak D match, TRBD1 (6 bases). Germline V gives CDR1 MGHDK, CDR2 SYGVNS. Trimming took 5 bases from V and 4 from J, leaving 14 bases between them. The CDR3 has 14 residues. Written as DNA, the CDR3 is TGTGCCAGCAGTCCCACAGGGATGAGCACTGAAGCTTTCTTT. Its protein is CASSPTGMSTEAFF.

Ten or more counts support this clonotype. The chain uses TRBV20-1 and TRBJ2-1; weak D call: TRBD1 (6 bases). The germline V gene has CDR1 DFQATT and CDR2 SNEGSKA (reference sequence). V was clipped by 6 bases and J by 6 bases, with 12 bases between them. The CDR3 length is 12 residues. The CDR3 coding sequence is TGCAGTGCCCGAACAGGGACCAATGAGCAGTTCTTC. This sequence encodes CSARTGTNEQFF.

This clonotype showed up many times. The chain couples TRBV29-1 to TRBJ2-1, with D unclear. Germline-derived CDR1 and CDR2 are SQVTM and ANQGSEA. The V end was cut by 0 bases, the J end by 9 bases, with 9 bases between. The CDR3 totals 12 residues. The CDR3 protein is CSVEDGVFEQFF. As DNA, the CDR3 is TGCAGCGTTGAAGATGGGGTTTTTGAGCAGTTCTTC.

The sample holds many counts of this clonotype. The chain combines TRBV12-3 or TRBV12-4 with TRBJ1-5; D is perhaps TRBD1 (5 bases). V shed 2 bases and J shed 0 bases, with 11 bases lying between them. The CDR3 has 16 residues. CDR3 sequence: CASSLKQANSNQPQHF. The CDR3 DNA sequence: TGTGCCAGCAGTTTAAAACAGGCAAATAGCAATCAGCCCCAGCATTTT.

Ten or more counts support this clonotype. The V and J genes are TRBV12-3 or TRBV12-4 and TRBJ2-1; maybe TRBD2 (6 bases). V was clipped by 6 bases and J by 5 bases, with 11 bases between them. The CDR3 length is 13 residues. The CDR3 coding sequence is TGTGCCAGCAGCGGAGGGACCCACAATGAGCAGTTCTTC. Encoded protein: CASSGGTHNEQFF.

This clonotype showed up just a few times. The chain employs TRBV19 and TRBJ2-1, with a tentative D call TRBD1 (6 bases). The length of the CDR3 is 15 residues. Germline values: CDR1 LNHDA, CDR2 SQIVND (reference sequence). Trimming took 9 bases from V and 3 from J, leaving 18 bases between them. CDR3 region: CASLDPGTNYNEQFF. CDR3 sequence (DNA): TGTGCCAGCCTAGATCCCGGGACAAACTACAATGAGCAGTTCTTC.

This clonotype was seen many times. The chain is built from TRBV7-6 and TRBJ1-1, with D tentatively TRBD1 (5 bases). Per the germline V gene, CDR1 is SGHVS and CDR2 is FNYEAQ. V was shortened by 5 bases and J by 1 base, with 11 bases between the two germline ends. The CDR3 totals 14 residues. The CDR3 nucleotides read TGTGCCAGCAGCCCCTGGGGGGGGAACACTGAAGCTTTCTTT. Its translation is CASSPWGGNTEAFF.

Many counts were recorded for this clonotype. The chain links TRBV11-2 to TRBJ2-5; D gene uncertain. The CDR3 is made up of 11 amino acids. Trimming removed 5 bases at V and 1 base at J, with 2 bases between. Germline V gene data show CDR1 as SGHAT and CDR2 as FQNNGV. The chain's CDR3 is CASSAQETQYF. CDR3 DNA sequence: TGTGCCAGCAGCGCCCAAGAGACCCAGTACTTC.

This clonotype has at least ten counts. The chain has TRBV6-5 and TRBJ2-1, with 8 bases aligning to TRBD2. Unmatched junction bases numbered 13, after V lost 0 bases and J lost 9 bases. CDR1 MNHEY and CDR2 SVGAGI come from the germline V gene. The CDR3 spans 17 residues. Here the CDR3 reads CASSYSGRAAGAGEQFF. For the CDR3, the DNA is TGTGCCAGCAGTTACTCCGGGCGGGCAGCGGGAGCGGGTGAGCAGTTCTTC.

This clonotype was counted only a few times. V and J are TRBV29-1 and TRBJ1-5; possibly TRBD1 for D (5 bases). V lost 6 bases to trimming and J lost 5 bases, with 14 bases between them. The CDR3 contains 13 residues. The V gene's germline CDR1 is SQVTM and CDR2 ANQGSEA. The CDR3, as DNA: TGCAGCGTGACTCAGGGAGATTATCAGCCCCAGCATTTT. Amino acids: CSVTQGDYQPQHF.